The clone carrying this TCR beta chain was seen ten or more times. Its target is not known. The sample belongs to a study of Graves' ophthalmopathy and Graves' hyperthyroidism. In the study overall: Peripheral blood samples were taken at initial diagnosis, before any treatment. The study's findings and limits: For separating ophthalmopathy from stable hyperthyroidism, a 13-signature model gave 87.88% sensitivity and 65% to 82% specificity.

The authors amplified TCR beta CDR3 regions from RNA transcripts. First-round RT-PCR with HTBI primers preceded a second-round multiplex PCR. MiXCR, run by TCRdb on the multiplex PCR reads, gives a single entry per CDR3 protein. This table has about 370,000 distinct CDR3 sequences, approximately 18% appearing once. The study recruited hyperthyroidism patients aged 18 to 65 who were newly diagnosed, under 2 months' duration. The CDR3 totals 13 residues. Trimming took 10 bases from V and 3 from J; bases not matched to a gene: 9. CDR1 and CDR2 from the germline V gene are MDHEN and SYDVKM. This sequence originates from an adult woman with stable Graves' hyperthyroidism. This chain links TRBV28 with TRBJ2-7, with 7 nucleotides matching TRBD1. Input material: peripheral blood. The CDR3 loop is CATDREMSYEQYF. Written as DNA, the CDR3 is TGTGCCACCGACAGGGAGATGAGCTACGAGCAGTACTTC.